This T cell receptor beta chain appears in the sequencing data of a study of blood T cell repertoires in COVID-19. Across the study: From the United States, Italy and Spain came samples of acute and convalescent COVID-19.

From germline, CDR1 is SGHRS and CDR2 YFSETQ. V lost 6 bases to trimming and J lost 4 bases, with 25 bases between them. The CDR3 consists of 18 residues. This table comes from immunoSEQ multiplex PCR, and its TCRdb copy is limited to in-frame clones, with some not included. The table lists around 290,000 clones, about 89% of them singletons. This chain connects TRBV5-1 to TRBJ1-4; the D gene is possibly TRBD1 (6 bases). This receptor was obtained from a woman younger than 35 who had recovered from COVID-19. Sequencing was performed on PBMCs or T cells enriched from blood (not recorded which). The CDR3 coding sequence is TGCGCCAGCACCCCCGGGGGGGCTCACCTGCTCAGTAATGAAAAACTGTTTTTT. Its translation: CASTPGGAHLLSNEKLFF.